These T cell receptor beta chains were read from a single sample in a study of T cells in Graves' hyperthyroidism and ophthalmopathy. TCRdb fed the multiplex PCR reads into MiXCR, producing one record per CDR3 protein. The sample shows fewer than 500,000 distinct CDR3 sequences, roughly 14% of them seen only once. Specimen: blood. All receptors come from a man aged 18 to 29 with Graves' ophthalmopathy. Both conserved end residues are trimmed from each CDR3.

CDR3 protein,J gene,V gene
ASSSRTGGNQPQH,TRBJ1-5,TRBV11-2
SARDLGGSDEQY,TRBJ2-7,TRBV20-1
SAQTSGGTQY,TRBJ2-3,TRBV20-1
ASSEVRYEQY,TRBJ2-7,TRBV10-2
SARSREVGTDTQY,TRBJ2-3,TRBV20-1
SARTGGNTGELF,TRBJ2-2,TRBV20-1
ASSLGTGGWTEAF,TRBJ1-1,TRBV7-8
ASAWREPDTQY,TRBJ2-3,TRBV11-2
ASSYEPGSENEAF,TRBJ1-1,TRBV6-2/TRBV6-3
SARAQTGLFQPQH,TRBJ1-5,TRBV20-1
ASSSQRAAYEQY,TRBJ2-7,TRBV7-9
ASSWGGDGSYEQY,TRBJ2-7,TRBV13
ASTLKGTAGADTQY,TRBJ2-3,TRBV2
ASSQDLVETFSYEQY,TRBJ2-7,TRBV4-1
ASSLESGRERYEQY,TRBJ2-7,TRBV13
ASSLGSVRGNSPLH,TRBJ1-6,TRBV27
SAIWTLNTGELF,TRBJ2-2,TRBV20-1
SASLVQSRAGELF,TRBJ2-2,TRBV20-1
SARGTYANNEQF,TRBJ2-1,TRBV20-1
ASSVARDSSYEQY,TRBJ2-7,TRBV9
ASGTPPGNTIY,TRBJ1-3,TRBV19
ASSPRGEGTDTQY,TRBJ2-3,TRBV4-1
ASSFGGEPVYEQY,TRBJ2-7,TRBV7-2
ASSGTGVVYEQF,TRBJ2-1,TRBV6-2/TRBV6-3
ASSQERQRITSTDTQY,TRBJ2-3,TRBV4-1
AISESTYEQY,TRBJ2-7,TRBV10-3
ASKQNYEQY,TRBJ2-7,TRBV11-2
ASSLGRLAGGLTDTQY,TRBJ2-3,TRBV7-2